Detailed here is one T cell receptor beta chain. The antigen is not known. TCRdb re-analysed the RT-PCR reads in MiXCR, keeping a single row per CDR3 protein. The sample records hundreds of thousands of distinct CDR3 sequences, less than 30% being singletons. The sample originates from a study of response to subunit inactivated influenza vaccine. The V end was cut by 0 bases, the J end by 1 base, with 16 bases between. This CDR3 is built from 17 residues. Germline V gene sequence: CDR1 DFQATT, CDR2 SNEGSKA (reference sequence). General study findings and limits: The authors put forward the suggestion that each seasonal influenza vaccination may bring in only a limited number of new T cells.

The TCR sequence derives from a man aged 45-65 years who received an inactivated influenza vaccine. The chain employs TRBV20-1 and TRBJ1-5; TRBD1 might be the D (5 bases). The material was CD4+ T cells sorted from PBMCs, obtained 5 to 6 days after vaccination. CDR3 in DNA: TGCAGTGCTAGAGATAGGCTGGGGCTGGCAAGCAATCAGCCCCAGCATTTT. Protein product: CSARDRLGLASNQPQHF.